This T cell receptor (beta chain) emerged from a study of cytomegalovirus exposure and HLA in healthy donors. Germline CDR1 reads LNHDA; CDR2 reads SQIVND (reference sequence). The CDR3 spans 11 residues. Between the trimmed V and J ends, which lost 6 bases and 9 bases, there was a span of 11 bases. PCR involved 60 Vbeta and 13 Jbeta primers. This table comes from immunoSEQ multiplex PCR, and its TCRdb copy is limited to in-frame clones, with some not included. The sample records tens of thousands of clones, around 53% being singletons. This clone has just a few counts. V is TRBV19 and J is TRBJ2-5, with D tentatively TRBD2 (6 bases). Sequenced input: PBMCs. The clonotype originates from a middle-aged woman in good health and CMV-seropositive. The CDR3 reads CASRSGEAQYF. As DNA, the CDR3 is TGTGCCAGTAGGTCCGGGGAGGCCCAGTACTTC.